The T cell receptor (beta chain) described here comes from a study of blood T cell repertoires in COVID-19. Study-wide background: COVID-19 samples collected from the United States, Italy and Spain covered acute and convalescent phases. T cells, B-cell-depleted T cells, or PBMCs supplied cDNA or gDNA.

Germline CDR1 is SGHRS and CDR2 is YFSETQ. The CDR3 is made up of 15 amino acids. V was cut by 0 bases and J by 5 bases, with 14 bases left in between. As handled by the study authors: Reference gene primer amplification in the assay estimated nucleated cell counts. TCRdb's copy holds only in-frame clones and misses some; the assay was immunoSEQ multiplex PCR. Clonal size and the V and J genes are those of that table, whereas D and trimming came from the DNA. The sample lists about 150,000 clones, less than 85% occurring once. The rearrangement uses TRBV5-1 and TRBJ1-2, with D unclear. The sequencing sample was made of peripheral blood. The origin of this receptor is an elderly woman with active or convalescent COVID-19. CDR3 sequence: CASSLGSGVNYGYTF. CDR3 in DNA: TGCGCCAGCAGCTTGGGATCGGGTGTCAATTATGGCTACACCTTC. The full variable domain, in which reference TRBV5-1 and TRBJ1-2 provide the parts outside the CDR3, is KAGVTQTPRYLIKTRGQQVTLSCSPISGHRSVSWYQQTPGQGLQFLFEYFSETQRNKGNFPGRFSGRQFSNSRSEMNVSTLELGDSALYLCASSLGSGVNYGYTFGSGTRLTVV.